The source of this T cell receptor (beta chain) is a study of control samples from healthy donors and cancer patients. Method: immunoSEQ multiplex PCR; TCRdb's copy keeps in-frame clones and lacks some. This table has over 45,000 clones, 90% to 95% appearing once. Trimming pared 7 bases from V and 3 bases from J, leaving 12 bases between. There are 13 residues in the CDR3. From germline, CDR1 is SGHTA and CDR2 FQGNSA. This sequence originates from a man aged 25 to 45 with colorectal cancer. Sequenced input: PBMCs. V gene TRBV7-2 combines with J gene TRBJ2-5, with TRBD1 as a possible D gene (6 bases). The CDR3 loop is CASNFGTKETQYF. The DNA for the CDR3 is TGTGCCAGCAATTTCGGGACAAAAGAGACCCAGTACTTC.